This TCR beta chain was identified during a study of cytomegalovirus exposure and HLA in healthy donors. Method: immunoSEQ multiplex PCR; TCRdb's copy keeps in-frame clones and lacks some. The sample lists some 90,000 clones, around 96% occurring once. CDR3 length: 16 residues. Germline CDR1 SGDLS, CDR2 YYNGEE. V lost 2 bases and J lost 4, with 15 bases in between. The V call is TRBV9, the J call TRBJ2-2; a weak D match, TRBD1 (5 bases). The sequence was collected from a man aged 18 to 29 in good health and CMV-seronegative. The sample consisted of PBMCs. The CDR3 nucleotides are TGTGCCAGCAGCGTCAACCCCCGACAGAGCACCGGGGAGCTGTTTTTT. Amino acids: CASSVNPRQSTGELFF.